This TCR beta chain stems from a study of cytomegalovirus exposure and HLA in healthy donors. In the study overall: As an earlier analysis found, roughly 180 million T cells yielded around 110 million unique TCR beta sequences.

Trimming removed 7 bases at V and 4 bases at J, with 11 bases between. Germline loops: CDR1 ENHRY, CDR2 SYGVKD. The CDR3 consists of 13 residues. Study outcomes and limitations: Productive status was seen about 90% or about 30% of the time for most TCR beta V segments in an earlier analysis.

The PCR ran on 60 Vbeta and 13 Jbeta primers. Libraries were prepared by immunoSEQ multiplex PCR; TCRdb keeps only in-frame clonotypes and omits some of them. In the table there are about 200,000 clones, 65% to 90% of which are singletons. Remarks on this clone: Its specificity is unknown.

Each of the donors was a healthy bone marrow donor. This TCR was recovered from a girl aged 5 to 17 in good health and CMV-seronegative. V usage is TRBV10-3 and J usage is TRBJ1-5; D is uncertain. The sequenced material came from PBMCs. This CDR3 is CAIKNSRNQPQHF. The CDR3 bases are TGTGCCATCAAAAACAGCCGGAATCAGCCCCAGCATTTT.